The clone carrying this TCR beta chain was counted many times. What it binds is unknown. A library of TCRbeta sequences, prepared with unique molecular identifiers, was generated. TCRdb passed the PCR reads through MiXCR, listing each CDR3 protein once. The sample gives around 500,000 distinct CDR3 sequences, approximately 22% of which show up once; 13% to 15% is in the top ten. The data are from a study of T-cell reconstitution after alpha-beta-depleted transplantation in children. General study points: By one year post-transplant, T-cell counts and diversity largely arose from T cells that were newly produced.

This CDR3 is 15 amino acids long. Losses at the gene ends were 3 bases for V and 4 bases for J; bases not matched to a gene: 8. Germline loops: CDR1 SQVTM, CDR2 ANQGSEA. Sequencing used PBMCs, mostly from graft donor cells, obtained 360 days after TCRalphabeta/CD19-depleted stem cell transplant. The sequence derives from a boy younger than two who had a stem cell transplant for acute myeloid leukemia, so the T cells may come from the graft donor. The chain joins TRBV29-1 to TRBJ2-3, with 9 positions matching TRBD1. CDR3 DNA sequence: TGCAGCGTTGAGGACCCGGGACAGGGCCCAGATACGCAGTATTTT. Translating gives CSVEDPGQGPDTQYF.